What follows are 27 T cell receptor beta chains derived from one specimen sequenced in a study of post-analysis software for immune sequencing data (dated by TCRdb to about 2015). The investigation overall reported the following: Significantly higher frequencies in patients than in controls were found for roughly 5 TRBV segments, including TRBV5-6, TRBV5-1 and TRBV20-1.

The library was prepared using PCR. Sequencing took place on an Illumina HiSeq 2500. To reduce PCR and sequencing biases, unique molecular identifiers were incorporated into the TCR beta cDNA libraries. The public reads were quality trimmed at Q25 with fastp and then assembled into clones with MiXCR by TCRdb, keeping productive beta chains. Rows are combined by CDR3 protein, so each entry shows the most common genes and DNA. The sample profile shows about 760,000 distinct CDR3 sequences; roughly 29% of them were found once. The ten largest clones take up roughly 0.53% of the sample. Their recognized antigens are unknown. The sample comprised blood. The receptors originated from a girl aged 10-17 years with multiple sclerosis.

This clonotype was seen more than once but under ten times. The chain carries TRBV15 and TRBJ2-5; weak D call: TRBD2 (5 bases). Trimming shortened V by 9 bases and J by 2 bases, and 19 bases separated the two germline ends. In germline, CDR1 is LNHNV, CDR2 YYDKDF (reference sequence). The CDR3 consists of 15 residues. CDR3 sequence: CATGSGLVPQETQYF. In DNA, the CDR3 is TGTGCCACTGGGAGCGGTTTAGTCCCACAAGAGACCCAGTACTTC.

The CDR3 region is CASSSSDPATGELFF. The CDR3 DNA reads TGTGCCAGCAGTAGTTCCGACCCTGCTACCGGGGAGCTGTTTTTT. The chain joins TRBV12-3 or TRBV12-4 to TRBJ2-2; D not certain. The CDR3 has 15 residues. The V and J ends lost 5 bases and 5 bases respectively, with 15 bases between them.

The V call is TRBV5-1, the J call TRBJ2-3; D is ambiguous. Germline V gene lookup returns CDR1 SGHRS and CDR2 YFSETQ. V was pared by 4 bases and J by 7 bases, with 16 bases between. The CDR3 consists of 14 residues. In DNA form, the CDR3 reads TGCGCCAGCAGCCCCGGTTCCACAAGGAATACGCAGTATTTT. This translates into CASSPGSTRNTQYF.

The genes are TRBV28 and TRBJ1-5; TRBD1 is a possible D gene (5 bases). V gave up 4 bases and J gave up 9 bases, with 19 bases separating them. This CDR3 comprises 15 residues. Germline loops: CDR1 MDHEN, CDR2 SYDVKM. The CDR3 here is CASSSSRDGDRPQHF. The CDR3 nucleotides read TGTGCCAGCAGTTCTAGCCGGGACGGGGATCGGCCCCAGCATTTT.

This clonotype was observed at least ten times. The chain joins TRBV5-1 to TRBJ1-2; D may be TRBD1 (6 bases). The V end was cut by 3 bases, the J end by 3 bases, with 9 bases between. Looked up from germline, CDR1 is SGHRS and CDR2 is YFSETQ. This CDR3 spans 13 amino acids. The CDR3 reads CASSSDSYYGYTF. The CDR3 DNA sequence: TGCGCCAGCAGCTCGGACAGCTACTATGGCTACACCTTC.

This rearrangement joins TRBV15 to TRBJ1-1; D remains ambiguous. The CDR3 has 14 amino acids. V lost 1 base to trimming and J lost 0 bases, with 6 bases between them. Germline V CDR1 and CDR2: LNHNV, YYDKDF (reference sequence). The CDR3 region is CATSRGRMNTEAFF. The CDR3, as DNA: TGTGCCACCAGCAGAGGACGGATGAACACTGAAGCTTTCTTT.

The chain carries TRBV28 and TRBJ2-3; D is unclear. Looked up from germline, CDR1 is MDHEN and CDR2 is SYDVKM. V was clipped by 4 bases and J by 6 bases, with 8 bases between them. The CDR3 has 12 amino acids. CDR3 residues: CASSSISDTQYF. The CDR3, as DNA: TGTGCCAGCAGTTCTATTTCGGATACGCAGTATTTT.

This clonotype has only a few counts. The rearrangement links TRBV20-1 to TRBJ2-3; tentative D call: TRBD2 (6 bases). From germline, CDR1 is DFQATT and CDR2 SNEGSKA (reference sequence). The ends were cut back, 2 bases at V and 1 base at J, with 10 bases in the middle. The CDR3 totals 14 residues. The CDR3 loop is CSARPGDGTDTQYF. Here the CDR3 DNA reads TGCAGTGCTAGACCGGGGGACGGCACAGATACGCAGTATTTT.

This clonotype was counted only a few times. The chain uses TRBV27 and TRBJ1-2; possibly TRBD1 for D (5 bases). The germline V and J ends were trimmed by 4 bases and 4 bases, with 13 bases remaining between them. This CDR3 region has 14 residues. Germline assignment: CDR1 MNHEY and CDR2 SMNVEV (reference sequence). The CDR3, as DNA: TGTGCCAGCAGTTCGTCCTTGGGGGTCTATGGCTACACCTTC. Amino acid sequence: CASSSSLGVYGYTF.

CDR3 bases: TGTGCCAGCAGCCGAACGGACAGGGACGGCTACGAGCAGTACTTC. It is translated as CASSRTDRDGYEQYF. V and J are TRBV7-8 and TRBJ2-7; 8 bases agree with TRBD1. The CDR3 has 15 residues. J lost 3 bases, V lost 5 bases, and 9 bases had no gene match. Looked up from germline, CDR1 is SGHVS and CDR2 is FQNEAQ.

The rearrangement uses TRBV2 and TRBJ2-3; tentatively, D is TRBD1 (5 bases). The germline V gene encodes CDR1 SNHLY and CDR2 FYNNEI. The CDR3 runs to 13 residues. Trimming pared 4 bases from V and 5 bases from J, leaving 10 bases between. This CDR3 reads CASSGMTEDTQYF. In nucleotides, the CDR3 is TGTGCCAGCAGTGGGATGACAGAAGATACGCAGTATTTT.

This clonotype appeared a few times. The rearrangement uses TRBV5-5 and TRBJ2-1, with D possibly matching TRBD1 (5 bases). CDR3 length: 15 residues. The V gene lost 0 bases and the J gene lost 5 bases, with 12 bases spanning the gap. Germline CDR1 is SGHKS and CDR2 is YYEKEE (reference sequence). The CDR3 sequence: CASSLGVRQNNEQFF. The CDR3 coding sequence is TGTGCCAGCAGCTTGGGAGTGCGACAGAACAATGAGCAGTTCTTC.

In DNA, the CDR3 is TGTGCCAGCAGCCAATGGCCCCTAGCGGATCGCCACAATGAGCAGTTCTTC. It codes for CASSQWPLADRHNEQFF. The chain couples TRBV14 to TRBJ2-1; 7 bases are a match to TRBD2. J gave up 5 bases and V 2 bases, and 12 bases lay outside the gene matches. The germline CDR1 and CDR2 sequences are SGHDN and FVKESK. The length of the CDR3 is 17 residues.

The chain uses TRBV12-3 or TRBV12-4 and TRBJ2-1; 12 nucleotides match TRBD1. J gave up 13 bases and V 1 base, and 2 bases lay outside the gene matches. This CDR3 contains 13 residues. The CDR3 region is CASSLGDRGLQFF. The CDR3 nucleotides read TGTGCCAGCAGTTTAGGGGACAGGGGGCTTCAGTTCTTC.

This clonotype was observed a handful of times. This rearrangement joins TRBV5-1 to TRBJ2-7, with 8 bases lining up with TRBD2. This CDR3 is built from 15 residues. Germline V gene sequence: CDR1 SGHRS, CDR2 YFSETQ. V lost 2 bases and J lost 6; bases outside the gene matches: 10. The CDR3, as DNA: TGCGCCAGCAGCTTAATTGGCGGGGGGCCCTCCGAGCAGTACTTC. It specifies CASSLIGGGPSEQYF.

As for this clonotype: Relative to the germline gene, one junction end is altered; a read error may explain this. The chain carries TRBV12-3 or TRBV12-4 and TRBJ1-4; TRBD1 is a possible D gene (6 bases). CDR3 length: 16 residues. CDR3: CTSSPRTAATNEKLFF. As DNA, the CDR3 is TGTACCAGCAGTCCGAGGACAGCTGCAACTAATGAAAAACTGTTTTTT.

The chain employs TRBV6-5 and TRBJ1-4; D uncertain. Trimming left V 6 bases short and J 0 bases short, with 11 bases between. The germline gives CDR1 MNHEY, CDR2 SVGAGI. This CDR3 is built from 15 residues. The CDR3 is CASSPFYATNEKLFF. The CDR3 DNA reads TGTGCCAGCAGCCCATTCTATGCAACTAATGAAAAACTGTTTTTT.

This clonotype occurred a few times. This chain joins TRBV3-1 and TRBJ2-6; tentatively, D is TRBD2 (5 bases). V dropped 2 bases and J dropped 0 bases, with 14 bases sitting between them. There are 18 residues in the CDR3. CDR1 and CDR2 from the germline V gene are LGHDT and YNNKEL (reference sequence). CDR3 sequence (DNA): TGTGCCAGCAGCCAACCCTTGGACTTCAACTCTGGGGCCAACGTCCTGACTTTC. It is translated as CASSQPLDFNSGANVLTF. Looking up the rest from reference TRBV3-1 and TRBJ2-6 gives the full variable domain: DTAVSQTPKYLVTQMGNDKSIKCEQNLGHDTMYWYKQDSKKFLKIMFSYNNKELIINETVPNRFSPKSPDKAHLNLHINSLELGDSAVYFCASSQPLDFNSGANVLTFGAGSRLTVL.

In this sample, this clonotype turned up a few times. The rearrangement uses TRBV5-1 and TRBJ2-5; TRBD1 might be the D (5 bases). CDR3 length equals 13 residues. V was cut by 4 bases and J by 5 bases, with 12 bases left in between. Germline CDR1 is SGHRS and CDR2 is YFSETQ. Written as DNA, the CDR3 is TGCGCCAGCAGCAACCAGGGCCCGGAGACCCAGTACTTC. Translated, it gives CASSNQGPETQYF.

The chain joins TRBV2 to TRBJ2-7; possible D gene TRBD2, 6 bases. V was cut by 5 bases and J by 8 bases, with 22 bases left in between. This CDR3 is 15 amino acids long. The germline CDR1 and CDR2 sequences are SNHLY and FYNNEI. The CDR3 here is CASSRAGSGPWQQYF. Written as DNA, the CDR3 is TGTGCCAGCAGTCGAGCCGGGAGCGGCCCCTGGCAGCAGTACTTC.

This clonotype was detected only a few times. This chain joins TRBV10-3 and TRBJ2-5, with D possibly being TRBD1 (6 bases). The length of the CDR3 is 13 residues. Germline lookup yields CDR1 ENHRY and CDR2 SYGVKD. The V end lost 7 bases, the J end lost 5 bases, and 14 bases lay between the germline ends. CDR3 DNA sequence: TGTGCCATCACCGACAGGTCTGGGGAGACCCAGTACTTC. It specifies CAITDRSGETQYF.

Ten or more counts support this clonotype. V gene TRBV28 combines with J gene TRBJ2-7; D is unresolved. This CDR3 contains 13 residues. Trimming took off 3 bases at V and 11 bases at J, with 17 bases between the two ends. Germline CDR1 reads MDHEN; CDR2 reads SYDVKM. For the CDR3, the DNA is TGTGCCAGCAGTTTCCGCCGGGCCCTAAATAAGTACTTC. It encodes CASSFRRALNKYF.

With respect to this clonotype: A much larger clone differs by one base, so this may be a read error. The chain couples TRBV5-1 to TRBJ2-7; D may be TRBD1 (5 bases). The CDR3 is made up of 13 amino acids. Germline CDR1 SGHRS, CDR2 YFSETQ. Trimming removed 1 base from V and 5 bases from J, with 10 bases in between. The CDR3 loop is CASSLTGGHEQYF. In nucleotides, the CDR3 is TGCGCCAGCAGCTTGACAGGCGGCCACGAGCAGTACTTC.

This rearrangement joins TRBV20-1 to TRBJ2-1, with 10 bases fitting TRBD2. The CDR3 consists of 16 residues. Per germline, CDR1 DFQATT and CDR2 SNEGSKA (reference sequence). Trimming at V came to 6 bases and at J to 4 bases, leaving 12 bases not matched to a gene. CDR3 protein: CSALGPGTSVYNEQFF. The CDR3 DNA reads TGCAGTGCCCTGGGGCCGGGGACTAGCGTGTACAATGAGCAGTTCTTC.

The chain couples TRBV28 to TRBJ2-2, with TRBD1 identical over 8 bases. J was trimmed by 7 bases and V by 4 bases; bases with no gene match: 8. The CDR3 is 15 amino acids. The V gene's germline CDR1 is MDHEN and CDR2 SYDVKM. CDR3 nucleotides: TGTGCCAGCAGTTCAAACTTCGACAGGGGCGGGGAGCTGTTTTTT. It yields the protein CASSSNFDRGGELFF.

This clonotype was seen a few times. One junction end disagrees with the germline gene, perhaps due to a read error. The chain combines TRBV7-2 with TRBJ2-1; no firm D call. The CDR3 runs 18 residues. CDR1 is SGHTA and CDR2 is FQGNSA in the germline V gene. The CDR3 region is CAGRIDSYGYESYNEQFF. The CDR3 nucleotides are TGTGCCGGCAGAATAGATAGTTATGGTTACGAGTCCTACAATGAGCAGTTCTTC.

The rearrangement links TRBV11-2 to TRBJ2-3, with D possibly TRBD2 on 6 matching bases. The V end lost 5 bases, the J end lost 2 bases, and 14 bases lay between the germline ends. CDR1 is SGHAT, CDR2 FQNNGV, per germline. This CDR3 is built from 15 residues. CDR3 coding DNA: TGTGCCAGCAGCATCTACCGGGACTTCACAGATACGCAGTATTTT. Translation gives CASSIYRDFTDTQYF.